Following are 22 T cell receptor beta chains from one sample sequenced in a study of T cell responses to AZD1222 COVID-19 vaccine. This table comes from immunoSEQ multiplex PCR, and its TCRdb copy is limited to in-frame clones, with some not included. The sample shows approximately 100,000 clones, roughly 91% of them seen only once. The material sequenced was peripheral blood, taken on day 0 of AZD1222 vaccination. These receptors all stem from an adult in good health.

The CDR3 DNA follows: TGCAGTGCCTACGAGCAGTACTTC. As protein: CSAYEQYF. This sequence joins TRBV20-1 and TRBJ2-7; no definite D call. The germline CDR1 and CDR2 sequences are DFQATT and SNEGSKA (reference sequence). CDR3 length: 8 residues. The germline V and J ends were trimmed by 6 bases and 3 bases, with 0 bases remaining between them.

The chain is built from TRBV5-6 and TRBJ2-4, with 9 bases lining up with TRBD1. The germline gives CDR1 SGHDT, CDR2 YYEEEE. This CDR3 contains 13 residues. The ends lost 3 bases at V and 7 bases at J; junction bases unmatched: 2. The CDR3 loop reads CASSSDRGNIQYF. The CDR3 coding sequence is TGTGCCAGCAGCTCGGACAGGGGCAACATTCAGTACTTC.

This rearrangement joins TRBV7-2 to TRBJ2-1, with D possibly matching TRBD1 (6 bases). The CDR3 contains 14 residues. Germline CDR1 reads SGHTA; CDR2 reads FQGNSA. The V gene lost 5 bases and the J gene lost 5 bases, with 13 bases spanning the gap. CDR3 loop: CASSQQGFNNEQFF. In nucleotides, the CDR3 is TGTGCCAGCAGCCAACAGGGATTCAACAATGAGCAGTTCTTC.

This rearrangement joins TRBV6-5 to TRBJ1-1, with D unresolved. Germline lookup yields CDR1 MNHEY and CDR2 SVGAGI. Trimming pared 0 bases from V and 1 base from J, leaving 9 bases between. The CDR3 covers 15 residues. CDR3 in amino acids: CASSYSPGPNTEAFF. CDR3 nucleotides: TGTGCCAGCAGTTACTCCCCAGGACCGAACACTGAAGCTTTCTTT.

J is TRBJ1-1 and V is TRBV28, with D perhaps matching TRBD1 (6 bases). Trimming took off 7 bases at V and 5 bases at J, with 17 bases between the two ends. CDR1 and CDR2 (germline): MDHEN, SYDVKM. This CDR3 spans 14 amino acids. As DNA, the CDR3 is TGTGCCAGCATCGGGTACAGGGTTGAGACTGAAGCTTTCTTT. This translates into CASIGYRVETEAFF.

This chain uses TRBV30 with TRBJ2-7, with 10 bases identical to TRBD2. The CDR3 loop spans 17 amino acids. V shed 2 bases and J 6 bases; nucleotides not matched to a gene: 16. Germline V gene data show CDR1 as GTSNPN and CDR2 as SVGIG (reference sequence). The CDR3 DNA sequence: TGTGCCTGGAGTAATGGGGGAGCTAGCGGGAGATTAGGCGAGCAGTACTTC. Its protein is CAWSNGGASGRLGEQYF.

The chain recombines TRBV30 with TRBJ1-1; D might be TRBD1 (5 bases). The V gene lost 5 bases and the J gene lost 4 bases, with 11 bases spanning the gap. The germline V gene encodes CDR1 GTSNPN and CDR2 SVGIG (reference sequence). CDR3 length: 12 residues. This CDR3 reads CAWVGGSTEAFF. DNA of the CDR3: TGTGCCTGGGTGGGGGGGTCCACTGAAGCTTTCTTT. Combining the CDR3 with reference TRBV30 and TRBJ1-1 gives the whole variable domain SQTIHQWPATLVQPVGSPLSLECTVEGTSNPNLYWYRQAAGRGLQLLFYSVGIGQISSEVPQNLSASRPQDRQFILSSKKLLLSDSGFYLCAWVGGSTEAFFGQGTRLTVV.

This clone was detected a few times. CDR3 in DNA: TGTGCCAGCACTCGGACTAGCGGGGGGAACTACGAGCAGTACTTC. Its translation is CASTRTSGGNYEQYF. V and J are TRBV3-1 (or the pseudogene TRBV3-2) and TRBJ2-7; 14 nucleotides align to TRBD2. This CDR3 is 15 amino acids long. V shed 7 bases, J shed 3 bases, and the junction held 5 bases outside the gene matches. From germline, CDR1 is LGHDT and CDR2 YNNKEL (reference sequence).

The rearrangement links TRBV6-5 to TRBJ1-1; D is possibly TRBD1 (5 bases). Trimming removed 0 bases from V and 5 bases from J, with 13 bases in between. The CDR3 covers 15 residues. Germline CDR1 reads MNHEY; CDR2 reads SVGAGI. CDR3 in amino acids: CASSYSGQGGTEAFF. CDR3 bases: TGTGCCAGCAGTTACTCGGGGCAGGGAGGGACTGAAGCTTTCTTT.

This rearrangement joins TRBV29-1 to TRBJ2-2; 7 nucleotides align to TRBD2. V lost 4 bases and J lost 4; bases outside the gene matches: 6. Germline assignment: CDR1 SQVTM and CDR2 ANQGSEA. There are 14 residues in the CDR3. CDR3 protein: CSVGGGLITGELFF. The CDR3 bases are TGCAGCGTTGGCGGGGGACTAATCACCGGGGAGCTGTTTTTT.

This chain connects TRBV21-1 to TRBJ2-1; TRBD2, the table's D call, lacks a check against the DNA. TRBV21-1 constitutes a pseudogene. CDR3 length: 15 residues. CDR3 DNA sequence: TGTGCCAGCAGCAAAGCTCTTGGGACTCCCAATGAGCAGTTCTTC. It yields the protein CASSKALGTPNEQFF.

The chain links TRBV28 to TRBJ2-2, with D possibly matching TRBD2 (6 bases). The V gene lost 2 bases and the J gene lost 3 bases, with 13 bases spanning the gap. The CDR3 extends over 16 amino acids. The germline gives CDR1 MDHEN, CDR2 SYDVKM. The CDR3 protein is CASSLVRGRHTGELFF. Written as DNA, the CDR3 is TGTGCCAGCAGTTTAGTGCGGGGCAGGCACACCGGGGAGCTGTTTTTT.

The chain joins TRBV19 to TRBJ2-7, with D perhaps matching TRBD2 (6 bases). This CDR3 is built from 14 residues. Trimming took 7 bases from V and 5 from J, leaving 18 bases between them. Germline V lookup: CDR1 LNHDA, CDR2 SQIVND (reference sequence). The CDR3 protein is CASTPGLSPNEQYF. CDR3 coding DNA: TGTGCCAGTACCCCGGGACTGAGCCCTAACGAGCAGTACTTC.

This chain connects TRBV28 to TRBJ1-3; D might be TRBD1 (5 bases). The CDR3 has 16 amino acids. The ends were cut back, 2 bases at V and 9 bases at J, with 20 bases in the middle. Germline CDR1 reads MDHEN; CDR2 reads SYDVKM. The CDR3 DNA sequence: TGTGCCAGCAGTTTAGGTGGGGTAAGGGCGAGGGGCACCATATATTTT. Its protein product is CASSLGGVRARGTIYF.

The chain carries TRBV10-3 and TRBJ2-3; possibly TRBD2 for D (6 bases). This CDR3 is 16 amino acids long. Germline V gene sequence: CDR1 ENHRY, CDR2 SYGVKD. Trimming cost V 0 bases and J 4 bases, with 14 bases left between them. The CDR3 loop reads CAISESTRRGPDTQYF. The CDR3 DNA is TGTGCCATCAGTGAGTCGACTCGGAGGGGCCCAGATACGCAGTATTTT.

The rearrangement joins TRBV2 to TRBJ2-3; D call uncertain. V lost 8 bases and J lost 3, with 18 bases in between. Germline V CDR1 and CDR2: SNHLY, FYNNEI. The CDR3 runs 15 residues. The CDR3 loop is CASVPFSRGTDTQYF. The CDR3, as DNA: TGTGCCAGCGTCCCGTTTTCGCGCGGTACAGATACGCAGTATTTT.

This clone is a singleton in its sample. This chain joins TRBV5-6 and TRBJ1-3, with no clear D. CDR1 SGHDT and CDR2 YYEEEE come from the germline V gene. The CDR3 spans 11 residues. Trimming cost V 2 bases and J 3 bases, with 0 bases left between them. The CDR3 here is CASSFGNTIYF. CDR3 DNA: TGTGCCAGCAGCTTTGGAAACACCATATATTTT.

V and J are TRBV5-4 and TRBJ2-1; TRBD2 matches 10 bases. The V gene end was trimmed by 1 base and the J gene end by 13 bases; junction bases not matched to a gene: 11. This CDR3 comprises 15 residues. Germline-derived CDR1 and CDR2 are SGHNT and YYREEE (reference sequence). CDR3 residues: CASSLTSSSGRTQFF. CDR3 nucleotide sequence: TGTGCCAGCAGCTTGACGAGTTCTAGCGGGAGAACCCAGTTCTTC.

This chain joins TRBV25-1 and TRBJ1-1, with D perhaps TRBD1 (5 bases). V lost 5 bases to trimming and J lost 5 bases, with 9 bases between them. In germline, CDR1 is MGHDK, CDR2 SYGVNS. The CDR3 extends over 12 amino acids. CDR3 sequence (DNA): TGTGCCAGCAGTACAGGCGGGACTGAAGCTTTCTTT. This gives the protein CASSTGGTEAFF.

The rearrangement uses TRBV15 and TRBJ2-7; TRBD2 aligns across 11 bases. CDR1 and CDR2 from the germline V gene are LNHNV and YYDKDF (reference sequence). The CDR3 spans 21 residues. The V gene end was trimmed by 0 bases and the J gene end by 2 bases; junction bases not matched to a gene: 18. DNA of the CDR3: TGTGCCACCAGCAGAGATCTAAGGACCGGGACTAGCGGTAGAGGGACCTACGAGCAGTACTTC. Amino acids: CATSRDLRTGTSGRGTYEQYF.

This chain connects TRBV3-1 (or the pseudogene TRBV3-2) to TRBJ1-1; no clear D. Trimming took off 4 bases at V and 0 bases at J, with 9 bases between the two ends. The germline V gene encodes CDR1 LGHDT and CDR2 YNNKEL (reference sequence). CDR3 length: 14 amino acids. The CDR3, as DNA: TGTGCCAGCAGCCCCTCAGGCCTGAACACTGAAGCTTTCTTT. It yields the protein CASSPSGLNTEAFF.

The V and J genes are TRBV13 and TRBJ1-2; 7 bases map to TRBD1. After removal of 1 base from V and 8 bases from J, the junction contained 4 bases not matched to a gene. CDR3 length: 13 amino acids. The germline gives CDR1 PRHDT, CDR2 FYEKMQ (reference sequence). In DNA, the CDR3 is TGTGCCAGCAGCTTAGAAGGGGGCGAGGGCTACACCTTC. Amino acid sequence: CASSLEGGEGYTF.